The sequence of this TCR beta chain was determined in a study of beta chain features in type 1 diabetes. Germline V gives CDR1 GTSNPN, CDR2 SVGIG (reference sequence). CDR3 length: 17 amino acids. Trimming pared 2 bases from V and 6 bases from J, leaving 24 bases between. In its sample, this clone was seen a few times. Expressed TCRB transcripts got sequenced, as all isolated RNA was reverse transcribed. Measured with immunoSEQ multiplex PCR; TCRdb has only the in-frame clones, and not every one. The table includes 350,000 to 450,000 clones, around 13% detected once. This rearrangement joins TRBV30 to TRBJ2-3; D perhaps matches TRBD2 (6 bases). The sequenced material came from naive CD4+ T cells from blood. The source of this sequence is a young man in good health. The chain's CDR3 is CAWSPPWGDVNWDTQYF. The CDR3 nucleotides read TGTGCCTGGAGTCCCCCATGGGGGGACGTGAACTGGGATACGCAGTATTTT.